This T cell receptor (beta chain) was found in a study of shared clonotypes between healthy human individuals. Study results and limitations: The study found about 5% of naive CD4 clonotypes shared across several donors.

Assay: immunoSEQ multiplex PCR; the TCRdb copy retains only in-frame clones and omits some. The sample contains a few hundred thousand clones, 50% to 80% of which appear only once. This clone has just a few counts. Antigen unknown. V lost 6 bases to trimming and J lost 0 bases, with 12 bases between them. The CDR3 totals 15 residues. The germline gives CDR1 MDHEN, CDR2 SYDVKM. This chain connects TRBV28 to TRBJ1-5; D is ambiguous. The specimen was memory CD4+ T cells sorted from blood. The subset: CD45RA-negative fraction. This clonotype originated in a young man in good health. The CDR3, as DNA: TGTGCCAGCAGGAACGGGGAACCTAGCAATCAGCCCCAGCATTTT. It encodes CASRNGEPSNQPQHF.